This TCR beta chain was sequenced for a study of response to subunit inactivated influenza vaccine. TCRdb re-called the RT-PCR reads with MiXCR, one entry per CDR3 protein. The sample yields fewer than 400,000 distinct CDR3 sequences, 20% to 25% seen once. This clonotype was found a few times. V lost 2 bases and J 0 bases, leaving 8 bases between the germline ends. The CDR3 is made up of 14 amino acids. Germline CDR1 and CDR2: DFQATT and SNEGSKA (reference sequence). The V and J genes are TRBV20-1 and TRBJ2-1; no firm D call. The sample in question was PBMCs from blood, obtained approximately 20 months after vaccination. The receptor was isolated from a man aged 50 to 69 who received an inactivated influenza vaccine. The CDR3 DNA reads TGCAGTGCTAGATTGGTGAACTCCTACAATGAGCAGTTCTTC. It encodes CSARLVNSYNEQFF.